The 6 T cell receptor beta chains given below trace back to one sample, sequenced in a study of spatial heterogeneity in lung cancer (dated by TCRdb to the late 2010s). The meaning of the sample's time point label: blood at routine non-recurrence follow-up after resection. Whole RNA extracted from tumor and nontumor lung tissue, or from cryopreserved PBMC samples, was used for TCR sequencing without cell sorting. Library creation used 5' RACE. The instrument was a NextSeq 500. Starting from the raw public reads, TCRdb applied fastp trimming at Q25, assembled clones with MiXCR and retained in-frame beta chains. Each CDR3 protein appears once, grouped with its most common genes and DNA. The sample records about 120,000 distinct CDR3 sequences, 12% of which are singletons. In total, the top ten clones hold over 15% of the sample. The source material was PBMCs, sampled at follow-up. Every receptor here comes from a male donor with early-stage non-small cell lung cancer.

V and J are TRBV12-3 or TRBV12-4 and TRBJ2-7; 8 positions agree with TRBD1. The J segment lost 1 base and the V segment lost 6 bases, leaving 8 bases of the junction unmatched. This CDR3 spans 15 amino acids. CDR3 loop: CASRAQGAGSYEQYF. The DNA of the CDR3 is TGTGCCAGCAGAGCCCAGGGGGCCGGATCCTACGAGCAGTACTTC.

V usage is TRBV11-2 and J usage is TRBJ2-3; D is unclear. V was trimmed by 6 bases and J by 2 bases, leaving 15 bases between them. The CDR3 covers 15 residues. From germline, CDR1 is SGHAT and CDR2 FQNNGV. CDR3 residues: CASRKEIVPTDTQYF. DNA for the CDR3: TGTGCCAGCAGAAAGGAGATTGTCCCCACAGATACGCAGTATTTT.

The rearrangement links TRBV7-2 to TRBJ2-3; either TRBD1 or TRBD2 may supply D (5 bases each). V was pared by 1 base and J by 2 bases, with 10 bases between. The CDR3 has 15 amino acids. Germline CDR1 and CDR2: SGHTA and FQGNSA. CDR3 region: CASSLGGADTDTQYF. As DNA, the CDR3 is TGTGCCAGCAGCTTAGGAGGGGCCGACACAGATACGCAGTATTTT.

In its sample, this clonotype was seen a few times. The genes are TRBV28 and TRBJ2-2; D uncertain. Per the germline V gene, CDR1 is MDHEN and CDR2 is SYDVKM. Trimming removed 2 bases at V and 3 bases at J, with 10 bases between. CDR3 size: 15 residues. CDR3 in amino acids: CASSLGGKYTGELFF. In DNA, the CDR3 is TGTGCCAGCAGTTTAGGCGGAAAGTACACCGGGGAGCTGTTTTTT.

V usage is TRBV6-5 and J usage is TRBJ2-7; D gene ambiguous. Trimming removed 0 bases from V and 3 bases from J, with 6 bases in between. Germline assignment: CDR1 MNHEY and CDR2 SVGAGI. The CDR3 is made up of 13 amino acids. CDR3 coding DNA: TGTGCCAGCAGTTACTCCCAGGTCTACGAGCAGTACTTC. It translates to CASSYSQVYEQYF.

The sample holds a few counts of this clonotype. The J gene is TRBJ1-3, the V gene TRBV3-1; D call uncertain. The ends were cut back, 1 base at V and 1 base at J, with 2 bases in the middle. This CDR3 is 13 amino acids long. Germline values: CDR1 LGHDT, CDR2 YNNKEL (reference sequence). CDR3 protein: CASSQVSGNTIYF. In DNA, the CDR3 is TGTGCCAGCAGCCAAGTATCTGGAAACACCATATATTTT.